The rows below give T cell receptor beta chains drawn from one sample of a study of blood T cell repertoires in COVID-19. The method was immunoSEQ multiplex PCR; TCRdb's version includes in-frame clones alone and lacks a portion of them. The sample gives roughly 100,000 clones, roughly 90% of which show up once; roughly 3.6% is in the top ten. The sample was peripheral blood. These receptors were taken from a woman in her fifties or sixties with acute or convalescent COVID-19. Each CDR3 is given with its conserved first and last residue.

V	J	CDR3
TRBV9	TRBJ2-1	CASSVAGDGVTNEQFF
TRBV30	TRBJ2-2	CAWSVGTPTGELFF
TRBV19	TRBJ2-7	CASSIGTGSDYEQYF
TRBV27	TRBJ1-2	CASSFPGGYGYTF
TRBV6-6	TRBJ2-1	CASSRGLAIGNEQFF
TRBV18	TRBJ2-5	CASSPLNLAGKETQYF
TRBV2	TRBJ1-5	CASSDRTGRQPQHF
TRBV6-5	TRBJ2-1	CASSLAGMGNEQFF
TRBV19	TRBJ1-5	CASSIEGSPPLYSNQPQHF
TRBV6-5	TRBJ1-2	CASSYRQGDYYGYTF
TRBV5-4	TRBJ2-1	CASSLEASGAYNEQFF
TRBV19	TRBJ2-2	CASRQGAGELFF
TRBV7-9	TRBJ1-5	CASSLSHPNQPQHF
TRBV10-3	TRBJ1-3	CAISATTHSGNTIYF
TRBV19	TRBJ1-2	CASSIGVRGYTF
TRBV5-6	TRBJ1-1	CASSLPGGEAFF
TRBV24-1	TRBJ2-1	CATSAGVGEQFF
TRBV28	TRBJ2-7	CANGRSSYEQYF
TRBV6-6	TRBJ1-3	CASSQLKSGGNTIYF
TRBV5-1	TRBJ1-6	CASRQGSNSPLHF
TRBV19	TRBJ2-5	CASSIGLASGRALWETQYF
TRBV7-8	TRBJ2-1	CASSPQVAGGFNEQFF
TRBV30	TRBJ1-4	CAWDRQGKFEKLFF